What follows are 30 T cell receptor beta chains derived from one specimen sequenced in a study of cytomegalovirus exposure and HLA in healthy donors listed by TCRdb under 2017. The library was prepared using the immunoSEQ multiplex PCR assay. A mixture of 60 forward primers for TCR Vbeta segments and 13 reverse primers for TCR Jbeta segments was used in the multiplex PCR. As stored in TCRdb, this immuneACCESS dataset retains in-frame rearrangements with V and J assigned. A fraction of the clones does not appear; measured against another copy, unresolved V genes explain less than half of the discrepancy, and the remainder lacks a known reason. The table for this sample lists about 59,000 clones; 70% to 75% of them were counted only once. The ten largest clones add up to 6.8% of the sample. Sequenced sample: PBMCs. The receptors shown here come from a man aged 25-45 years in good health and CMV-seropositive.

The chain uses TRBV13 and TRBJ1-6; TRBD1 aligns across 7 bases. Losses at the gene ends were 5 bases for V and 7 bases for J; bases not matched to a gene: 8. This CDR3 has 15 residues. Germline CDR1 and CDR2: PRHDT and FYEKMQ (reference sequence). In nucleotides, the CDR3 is TGTGCCAGCAGCCCAAGGGGGCTTGAAAATTCACCCCTCCACTTT. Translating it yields CASSPRGLENSPLHF.

This chain's CDR3 is CASSGTQGFSTGELFF. The CDR3 DNA reads as TGTGCCAGCAGTGGCACGCAGGGTTTTTCGACCGGGGAGCTGTTTTTT. This chain connects TRBV2 to TRBJ2-2; maybe TRBD1 (5 bases). V dropped 4 bases and J dropped 5 bases, with 17 bases sitting between them. The CDR3 spans 16 residues. CDR1 and CDR2 from the germline V gene are SNHLY and FYNNEI.

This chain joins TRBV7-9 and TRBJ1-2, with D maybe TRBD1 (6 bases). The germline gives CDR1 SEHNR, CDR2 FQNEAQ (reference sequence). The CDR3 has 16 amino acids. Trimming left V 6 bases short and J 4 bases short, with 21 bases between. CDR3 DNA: TGTGCCAGCAGTGACACCGGGGGGCGTTTTCTCTATGGCTACACCTTC. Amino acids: CASSDTGGRFLYGYTF.

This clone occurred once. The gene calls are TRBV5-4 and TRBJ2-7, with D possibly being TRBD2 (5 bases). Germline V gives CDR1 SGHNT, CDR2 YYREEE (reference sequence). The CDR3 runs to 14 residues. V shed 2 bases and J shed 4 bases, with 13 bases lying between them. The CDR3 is CASSFSDREYEQYF. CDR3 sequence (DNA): TGTGCCAGCAGCTTCTCCGACCGGGAATACGAGCAGTACTTC.

The CDR3 DNA sequence: TGTGCCAGTAGTTCCTACAGGGGACAAGAGACCCAGTACTTC. Translated, it gives CASSSYRGQETQYF. The chain is built from TRBV19 and TRBJ2-5, with TRBD1 matching 7 bases. There are 14 residues in the CDR3. The V segment lost 5 bases and the J segment 2 bases; nucleotides outside the gene matches: 5. Germline V gene data show CDR1 as LNHDA and CDR2 as SQIVND (reference sequence). The variable domain in full, with the rest retrieved from reference TRBV19 and TRBJ2-5, is DGGITQSPKYLFRKEGQNVTLSCEQNLNHDAMYWYRQDPGQGLRLIYYSQIVNDFQKGDIAEGYSVSREKKESFPLTVTSAQKNPTAFYLCASSSYRGQETQYFGPGTRLLVL.

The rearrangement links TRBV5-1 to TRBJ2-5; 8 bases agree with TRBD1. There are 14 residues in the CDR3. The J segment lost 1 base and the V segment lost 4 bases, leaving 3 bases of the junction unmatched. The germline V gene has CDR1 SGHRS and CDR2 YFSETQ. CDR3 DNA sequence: TGCGCCAGCAGCACGGGACAGGCCCAAGAGACCCAGTACTTC. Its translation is CASSTGQAQETQYF.

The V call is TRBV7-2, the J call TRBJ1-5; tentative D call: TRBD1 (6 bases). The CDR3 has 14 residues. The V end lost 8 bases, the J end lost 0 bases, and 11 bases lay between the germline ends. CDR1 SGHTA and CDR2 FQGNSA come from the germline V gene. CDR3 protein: CASSTGNSNQPQHF. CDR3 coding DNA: TGTGCCAGCTCCACAGGGAATAGCAATCAGCCCCAGCATTTT.

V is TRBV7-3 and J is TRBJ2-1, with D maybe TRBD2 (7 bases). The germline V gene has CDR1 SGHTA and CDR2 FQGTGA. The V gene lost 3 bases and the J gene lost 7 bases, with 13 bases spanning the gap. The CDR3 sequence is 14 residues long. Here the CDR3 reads CASSLGASGNEQFF. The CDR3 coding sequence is TGTGCCAGCAGCTTGGGGGCTAGCGGTAATGAGCAGTTCTTC.

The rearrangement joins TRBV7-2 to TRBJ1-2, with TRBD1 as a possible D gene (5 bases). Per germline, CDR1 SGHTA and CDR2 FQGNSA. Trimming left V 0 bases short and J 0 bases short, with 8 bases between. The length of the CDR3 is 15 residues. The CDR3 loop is CASSLAGLTNYGYTF. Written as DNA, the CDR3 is TGTGCCAGCAGCTTAGCGGGACTCACTAACTATGGCTACACCTTC.

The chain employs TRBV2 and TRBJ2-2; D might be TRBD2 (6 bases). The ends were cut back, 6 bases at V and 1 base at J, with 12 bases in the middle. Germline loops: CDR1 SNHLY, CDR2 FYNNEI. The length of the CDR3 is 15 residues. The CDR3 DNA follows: TGTGCCAGCAGCCCCCGGGACTTGAACACCGGGGAGCTGTTTTTT. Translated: CASSPRDLNTGELFF. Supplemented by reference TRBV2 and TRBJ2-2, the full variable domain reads EPEVTQTPSHQVTQMGQEVILRCVPISNHLYFYWYRQILGQKVEFLVSFYNNEISEKSEIFDDQFSVERPDGSNFTLKIRSTKLEDSAMYFCASSPRDLNTGELFFGEGSRLTVL.

DNA for the CDR3: TGCGCCAGCAGCTCTTACACCCGGACAGGGTCCCCCTACGAGCAGTACTTC. This gives the protein CASSSYTRTGSPYEQYF. The chain is built from TRBV5-1 and TRBJ2-7, with 8 bases lining up with TRBD1. CDR1 is SGHRS, CDR2 YFSETQ, per germline. Trimming removed 3 bases from V and 2 bases from J; junction bases left unmatched: 13. This CDR3 comprises 17 residues. The full variable domain, completed using reference TRBV5-1 and TRBJ2-7, is KAGVTQTPRYLIKTRGQQVTLSCSPISGHRSVSWYQQTPGQGLQFLFEYFSETQRNKGNFPGRFSGRQFSNSRSEMNVSTLELGDSALYLCASSSYTRTGSPYEQYFGPGTRLTVT.

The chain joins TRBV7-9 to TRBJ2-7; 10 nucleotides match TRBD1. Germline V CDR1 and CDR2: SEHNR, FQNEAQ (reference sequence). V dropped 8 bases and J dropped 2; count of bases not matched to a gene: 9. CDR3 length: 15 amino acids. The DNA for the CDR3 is TGTGCCAGCCTCCGGACAGGGGGAGATACCTACGAGCAGTACTTC. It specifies CASLRTGGDTYEQYF.

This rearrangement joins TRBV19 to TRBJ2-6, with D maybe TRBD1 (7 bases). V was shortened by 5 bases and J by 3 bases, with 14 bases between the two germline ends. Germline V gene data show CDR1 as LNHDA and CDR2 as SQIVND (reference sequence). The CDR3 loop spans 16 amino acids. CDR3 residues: CASSGQGGDGANVLTF. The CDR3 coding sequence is TGTGCCAGTAGTGGGCAGGGGGGAGATGGGGCCAACGTCCTGACTTTC.

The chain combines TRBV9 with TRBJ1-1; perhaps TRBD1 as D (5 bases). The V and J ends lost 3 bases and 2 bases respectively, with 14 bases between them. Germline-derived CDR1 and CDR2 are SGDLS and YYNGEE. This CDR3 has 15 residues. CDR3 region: CASSAELRGNTEAFF. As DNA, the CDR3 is TGTGCCAGCAGCGCGGAGTTAAGGGGAAACACTGAAGCTTTCTTT.

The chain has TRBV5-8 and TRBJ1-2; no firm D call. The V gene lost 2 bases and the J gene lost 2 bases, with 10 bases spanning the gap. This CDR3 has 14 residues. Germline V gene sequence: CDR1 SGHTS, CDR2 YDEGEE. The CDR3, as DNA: TGTGCCAGCAGCTTTAATCCAGTAAACTATGGCTACACCTTC. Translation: CASSFNPVNYGYTF.

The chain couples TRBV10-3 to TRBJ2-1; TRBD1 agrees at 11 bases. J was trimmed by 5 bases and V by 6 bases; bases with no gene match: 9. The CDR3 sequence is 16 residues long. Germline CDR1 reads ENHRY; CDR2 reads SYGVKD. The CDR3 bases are TGTGCCATCAGAGAGGGACAGGGGGTGGGGGACAATGAGCAGTTCTTC. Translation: CAIREGQGVGDNEQFF.

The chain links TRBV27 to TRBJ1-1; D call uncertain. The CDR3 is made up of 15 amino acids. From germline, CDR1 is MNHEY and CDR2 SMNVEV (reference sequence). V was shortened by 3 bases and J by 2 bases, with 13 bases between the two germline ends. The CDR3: CASSFVTAGNTEAFF. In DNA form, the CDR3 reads TGTGCCAGCAGTTTTGTAACAGCAGGAAACACTGAAGCTTTCTTT.

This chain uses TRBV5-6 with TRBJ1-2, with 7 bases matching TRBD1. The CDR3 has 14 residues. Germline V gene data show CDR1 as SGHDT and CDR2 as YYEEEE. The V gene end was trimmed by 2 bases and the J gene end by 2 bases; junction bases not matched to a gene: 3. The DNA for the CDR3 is TGTGCCAGCAGCTTAGACAGGGCAAACTATGGCTACACCTTC. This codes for CASSLDRANYGYTF.

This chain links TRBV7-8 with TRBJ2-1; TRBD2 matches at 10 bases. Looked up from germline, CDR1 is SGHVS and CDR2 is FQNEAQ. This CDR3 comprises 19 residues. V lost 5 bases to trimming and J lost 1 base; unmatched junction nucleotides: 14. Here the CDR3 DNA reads TGTGCCAGCAGCCGGACTATTATAGCGGGGGGTAGTTCCTACAATGAGCAGTTCTTC. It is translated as CASSRTIIAGGSSYNEQFF.

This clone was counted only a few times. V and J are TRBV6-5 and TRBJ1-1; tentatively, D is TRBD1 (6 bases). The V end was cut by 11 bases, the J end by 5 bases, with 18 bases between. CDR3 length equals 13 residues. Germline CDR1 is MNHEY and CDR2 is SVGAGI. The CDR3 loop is CAAWGGSGTEAFF. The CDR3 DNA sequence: TGTGCCGCCTGGGGGGGCAGCGGGACTGAAGCTTTCTTT.

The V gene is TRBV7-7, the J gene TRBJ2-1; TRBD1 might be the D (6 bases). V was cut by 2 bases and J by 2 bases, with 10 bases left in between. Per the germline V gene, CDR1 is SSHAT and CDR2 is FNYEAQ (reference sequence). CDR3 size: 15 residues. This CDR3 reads CASSLTTGPYNEQFF. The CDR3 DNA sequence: TGTGCCAGCAGCTTAACTACAGGGCCCTACAATGAGCAGTTCTTC.

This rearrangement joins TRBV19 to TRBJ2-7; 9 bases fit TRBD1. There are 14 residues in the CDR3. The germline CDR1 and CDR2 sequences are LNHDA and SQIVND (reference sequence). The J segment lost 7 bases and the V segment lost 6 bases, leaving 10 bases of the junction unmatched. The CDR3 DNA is TGTGCCAGTAGCCCGGACAGGGGAAGGCGGGAGCAGTACTTC. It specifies CASSPDRGRREQYF.

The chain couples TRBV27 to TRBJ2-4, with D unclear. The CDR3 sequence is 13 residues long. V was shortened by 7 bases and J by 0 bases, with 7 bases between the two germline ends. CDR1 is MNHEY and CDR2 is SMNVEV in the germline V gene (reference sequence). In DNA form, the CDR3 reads TGTGCCAGCACCCCCCTAGCCAAAAACATTCAGTACTTC. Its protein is CASTPLAKNIQYF.

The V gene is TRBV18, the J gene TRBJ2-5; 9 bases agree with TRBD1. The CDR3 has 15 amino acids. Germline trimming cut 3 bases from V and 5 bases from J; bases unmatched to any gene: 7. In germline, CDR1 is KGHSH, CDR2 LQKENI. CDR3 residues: CASSPRQGESETQYF. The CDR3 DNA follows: TGTGCCAGCTCACCTCGACAGGGGGAATCCGAGACCCAGTACTTC.

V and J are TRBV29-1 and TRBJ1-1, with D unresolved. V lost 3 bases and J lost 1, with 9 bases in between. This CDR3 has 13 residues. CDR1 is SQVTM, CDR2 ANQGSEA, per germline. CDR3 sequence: CSVDDNRNTEAFF. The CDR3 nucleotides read TGCAGCGTTGACGATAACAGGAACACTGAAGCTTTCTTT.

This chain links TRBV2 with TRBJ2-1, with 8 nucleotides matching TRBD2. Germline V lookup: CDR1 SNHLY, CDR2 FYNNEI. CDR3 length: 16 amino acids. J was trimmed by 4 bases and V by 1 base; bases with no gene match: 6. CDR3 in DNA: TGTGCCAGCAGTGAAGGTGCGGGGGGCGGGTACAATGAGCAGTTCTTC. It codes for CASSEGAGGGYNEQFF.

The CDR3 DNA sequence: TGTGCCAGCAGAGCCGACCTTAGCGGGGGGGCCCTATCCTACAATGAGCAGTTCTTC. This translates into CASRADLSGGALSYNEQFF. This chain joins TRBV27 and TRBJ2-1, with TRBD2 matching 11 bases. The CDR3 has 19 amino acids. Germline V gives CDR1 MNHEY, CDR2 SMNVEV (reference sequence). With V trimmed by 6 bases and J by 1 base, 14 bases remained unmatched.

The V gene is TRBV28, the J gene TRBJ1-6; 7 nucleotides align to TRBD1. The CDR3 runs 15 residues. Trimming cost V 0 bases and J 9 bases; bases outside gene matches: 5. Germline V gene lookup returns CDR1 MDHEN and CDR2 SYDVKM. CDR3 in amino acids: CASSLWGDRLSPLHF. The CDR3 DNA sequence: TGTGCCAGCAGTTTATGGGGGGACAGACTTTCACCCCTCCACTTT.

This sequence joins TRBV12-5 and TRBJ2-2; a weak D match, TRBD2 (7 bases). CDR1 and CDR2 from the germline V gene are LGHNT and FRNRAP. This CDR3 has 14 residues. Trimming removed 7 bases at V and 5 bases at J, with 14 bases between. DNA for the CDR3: TGTGCTAGTGCCTCGGGGGGCACGACCGGGGAGCTGTTTTTT. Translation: CASASGGTTGELFF. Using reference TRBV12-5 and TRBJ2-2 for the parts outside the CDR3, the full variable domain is DARVTQTPRHKVTEMGQEVTMRCQPILGHNTVFWYRQTMMQGLELLAYFRNRAPLDDSGMPKDRFSAEMPDATLATLKIQPSEPRDSAVYFCASASGGTTGELFFGEGSRLTVL.

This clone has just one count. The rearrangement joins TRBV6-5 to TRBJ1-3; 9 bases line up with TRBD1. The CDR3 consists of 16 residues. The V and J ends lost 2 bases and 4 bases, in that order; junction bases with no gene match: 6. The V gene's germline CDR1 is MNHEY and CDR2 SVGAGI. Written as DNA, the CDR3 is TGTGCCAGCAGTTACGGAGGACAGGGGACAGGAAACACCATATATTTT. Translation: CASSYGGQGTGNTIYF.